Given below is one TCR beta chain in context. The sample originates from a study of blood T cell repertoires in COVID-19. Study background: The cDNA or gDNA used as material had been derived from T cells, B-cell-depleted T cells, or PBMCs.

The V gene lost 5 bases and the J gene lost 8 bases, with 9 bases spanning the gap. Germline V gives CDR1 MNHNY, CDR2 SVGAGI (reference sequence). The length of the CDR3 is 12 residues. Original analysis: Cell counts per sample came from amplifying reference gene primers. The protocol was immunoSEQ multiplex PCR, while the TCRdb copy is restricted to in-frame clones and leaves out a portion. V and J calls and clone size follow that table, whereas D and trimming were derived from the DNA. The data hold hundreds of thousands of clones, with about 86% observed a single time. The V call is TRBV6-6, the J call TRBJ2-2; tentatively, D is TRBD2 (5 bases). Sequencing input: peripheral blood. This clonotype was obtained from a man aged 60-69 years who had recovered from COVID-19. This CDR3 reads CASSRETGELFF. The DNA of the CDR3 is TGTGCCAGCAGTAGGGAGACAGGGGAGCTGTTTTTT.